This T cell receptor beta chain was profiled in a study of T-cell memory formation after mild COVID-19. Study in general: Each donor largely had its own TCR clusters. Study conclusions and caveats: There were some responding clones in pre-infection memory, which suggested that cross-reactive memory had joined. In second-wave clones peaking day 37, SARS-CoV-2 specificity remained unconfirmed. The CD4+ clones that contracted clustered mainly within CM and EM, and the CD8+ clones concentrated in EMRA.

This clonotype was found a few times. Its antigen is as yet unknown. V was pared by 0 bases and J by 0 bases, with 14 bases of the junction left unmatched. The germline V gene has CDR1 MNHNS and CDR2 SASEGT. CDR3 length: 20 amino acids. A single record per CDR3 protein comes from TCRdb applying MiXCR to the 5' RACE reads. The table lists about 290,000 distinct CDR3 sequences, 15% to 20% of them singletons. The chain combines TRBV6-1 with TRBJ2-4, with TRBD2 matching over 7 bases. This sequence originates from a young man who had mild COVID-19 (a few samples of this study predate the infection). Cell type and time point are not known. Material: PBMCs or a T cell subset sorted from them (not recorded which). The DNA for the CDR3 is TGTGCCAGCAGTGAAGCGGGACTACCCGGAGTAGATTTAGCCAAAAACATTCAGTACTTC. This gives the protein CASSEAGLPGVDLAKNIQYF.